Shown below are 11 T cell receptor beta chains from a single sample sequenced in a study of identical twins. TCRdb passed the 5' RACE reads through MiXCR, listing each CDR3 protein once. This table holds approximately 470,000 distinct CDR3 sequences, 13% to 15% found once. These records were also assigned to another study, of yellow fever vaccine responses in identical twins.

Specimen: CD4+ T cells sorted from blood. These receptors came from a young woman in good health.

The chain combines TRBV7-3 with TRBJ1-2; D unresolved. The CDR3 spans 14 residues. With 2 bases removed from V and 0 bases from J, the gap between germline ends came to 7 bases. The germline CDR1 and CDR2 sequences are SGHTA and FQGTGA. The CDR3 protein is CASSLDGSNYGYTF. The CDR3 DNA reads TGTGCCAGCAGCTTAGACGGATCTAACTATGGCTACACCTTC.

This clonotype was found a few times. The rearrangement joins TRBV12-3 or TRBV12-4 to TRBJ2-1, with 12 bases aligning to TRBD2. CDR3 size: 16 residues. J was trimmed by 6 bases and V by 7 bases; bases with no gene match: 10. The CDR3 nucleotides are TGTGCCAGCACCCCATTGACTAGCGGGGGAGGCAATGAGCAGTTCTTC. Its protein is CASTPLTSGGGNEQFF.

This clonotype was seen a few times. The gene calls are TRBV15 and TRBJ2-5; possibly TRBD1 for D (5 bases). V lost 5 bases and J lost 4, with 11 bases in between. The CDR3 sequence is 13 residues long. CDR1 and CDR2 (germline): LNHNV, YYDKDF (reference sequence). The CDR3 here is CATSSRVPETQYF. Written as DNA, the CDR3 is TGTGCCACCAGCTCCAGGGTTCCAGAGACCCAGTACTTC.

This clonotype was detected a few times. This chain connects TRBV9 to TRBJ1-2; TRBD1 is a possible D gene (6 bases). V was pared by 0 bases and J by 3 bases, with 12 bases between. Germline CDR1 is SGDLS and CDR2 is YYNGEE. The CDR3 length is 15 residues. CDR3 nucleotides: TGTGCCAGCAGCGTAGGCCAGGGGAAGGACTATGGCTACACCTTC. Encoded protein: CASSVGQGKDYGYTF.

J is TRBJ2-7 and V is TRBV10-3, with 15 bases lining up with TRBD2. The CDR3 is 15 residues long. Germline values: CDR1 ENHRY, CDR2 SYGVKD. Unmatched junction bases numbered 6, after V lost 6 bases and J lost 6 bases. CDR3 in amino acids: CAIRGLAGGGGEQYF. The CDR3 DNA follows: TGTGCCATCAGGGGACTAGCGGGAGGTGGCGGCGAGCAGTACTTC.

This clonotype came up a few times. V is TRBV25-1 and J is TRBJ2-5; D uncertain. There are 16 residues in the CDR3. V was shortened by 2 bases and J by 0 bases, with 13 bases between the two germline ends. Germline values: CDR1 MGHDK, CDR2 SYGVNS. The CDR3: CASSEGRRAYQETQYF. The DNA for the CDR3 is TGTGCCAGCAGTGAAGGTCGAAGGGCTTACCAAGAGACCCAGTACTTC.

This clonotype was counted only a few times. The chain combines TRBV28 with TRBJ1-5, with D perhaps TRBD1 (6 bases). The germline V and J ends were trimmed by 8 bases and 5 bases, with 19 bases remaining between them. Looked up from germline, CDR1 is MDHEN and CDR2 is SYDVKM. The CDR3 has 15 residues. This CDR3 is CASGNRVGGDQPQHF. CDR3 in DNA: TGTGCCAGCGGTAACAGGGTTGGTGGGGATCAGCCCCAGCATTTT.

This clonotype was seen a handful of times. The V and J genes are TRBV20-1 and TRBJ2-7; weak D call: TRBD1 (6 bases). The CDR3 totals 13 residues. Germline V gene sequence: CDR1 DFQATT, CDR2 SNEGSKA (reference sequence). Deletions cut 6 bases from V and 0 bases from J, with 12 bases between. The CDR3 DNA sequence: TGCAGTGCCGGACAGAGCAACTCCTACGAGCAGTACTTC. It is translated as CSAGQSNSYEQYF.

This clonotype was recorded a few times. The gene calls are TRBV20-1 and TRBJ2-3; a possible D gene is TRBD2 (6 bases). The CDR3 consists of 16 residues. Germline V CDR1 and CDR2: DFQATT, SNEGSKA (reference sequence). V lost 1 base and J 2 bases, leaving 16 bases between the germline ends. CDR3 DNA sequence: TGCAGTGCTAGAGTCTTTCCCCGGGACTCCACAGATACGCAGTATTTT. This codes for CSARVFPRDSTDTQYF.

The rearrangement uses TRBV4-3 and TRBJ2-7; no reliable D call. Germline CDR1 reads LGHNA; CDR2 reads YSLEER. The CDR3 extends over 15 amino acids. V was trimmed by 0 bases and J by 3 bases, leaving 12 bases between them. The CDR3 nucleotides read TGCGCCAGCAGCCAAGAAAAGGGCAGGTACTACGAGCAGTACTTC. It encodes CASSQEKGRYYEQYF.

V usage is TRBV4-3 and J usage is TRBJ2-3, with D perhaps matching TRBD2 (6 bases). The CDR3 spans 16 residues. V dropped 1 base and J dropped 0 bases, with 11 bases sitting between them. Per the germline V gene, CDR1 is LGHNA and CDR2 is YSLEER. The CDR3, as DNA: TGCGCCAGCAGCCAAGTGGTGCGGGGAAGCACAGATACGCAGTATTTT. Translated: CASSQVVRGSTDTQYF.